These 30 T cell receptor beta chains came from one sample sequenced in a study of CD8+ T cells in alopecia areata. Treatment of the sample: oral pan-JAK inhibitor, 5-10 mg twice daily. Extracted from the samples, RNA was reverse transcribed into cDNA to serve as the sequencing template. Only in-frame clones appear in the TCRdb table, and some are missing; sequencing was by immunoSEQ multiplex PCR. The sample has 200,000 or so clones, more than 45% seen once. This sample comprised CD4+ T cells sorted from blood, obtained at week 24, from a patient treated with tofacitinib. Source of these receptors: a human donor with alopecia areata.

This chain uses TRBV5-6 with TRBJ2-7; D is unclear. The CDR3 totals 14 residues. Between the trimmed V and J ends, which lost 1 base and 2 bases, there was a span of 10 bases. The germline gives CDR1 SGHDT, CDR2 YYEEEE. The CDR3 nucleotides are TGTGCCAGCAGCTTGCGCCGGACGACCTACGAGCAGTACTTC. Translating it yields CASSLRRTTYEQYF.

The chain couples TRBV14 to TRBJ1-1, with 7 bases that match TRBD1. CDR1 and CDR2 from the germline V gene are SGHDN and FVKESK. The CDR3 runs to 16 residues. V was pared by 2 bases and J by 9 bases, with 15 bases of the junction left unmatched. The CDR3 nucleotides are TGTGCCAGCAGCCAACCTGGGACAGCTTTAACACGTCAAGCTTTCTTT. Protein product: CASSQPGTALTRQAFF.

This clone was counted between two and nine times. For the CDR3, the DNA is TGCGCCAGCAGCACCGAAGAGACCCAGTACTTC. This codes for CASSTEETQYF. This chain links TRBV5-1 with TRBJ2-5; no clear D. The CDR3 totals 11 residues. V was clipped by 4 bases and J by 3 bases, with 4 bases between them. Looked up from germline, CDR1 is SGHRS and CDR2 is YFSETQ.

The rearrangement links TRBV29-1 to TRBJ2-7, with 7 bases aligning to TRBD2. The trim removed 6 bases at V and 4 bases at J, leaving 6 bases unmatched. CDR1 is SQVTM, CDR2 ANQGSEA, per germline. The CDR3 is made up of 12 amino acids. The CDR3 bases are TGCAGCGTGACACCCGGGGGGTACGAGCAGTACTTC. Its protein product is CSVTPGGYEQYF.

The CDR3 region has the DNA TGTGCCAGCAGTGAAGCAGGGGGGGGTTTCAGCAATCAGCCCCAGCATTTT. Protein sequence: CASSEAGGGFSNQPQHF. This sequence joins TRBV2 and TRBJ1-5, with a tentative D call TRBD1 (6 bases). V was shortened by 0 bases and J by 1 base, with 13 bases between the two germline ends. CDR1 is SNHLY, CDR2 FYNNEI, per germline. CDR3 length equals 17 residues.

V usage is TRBV7-3 and J usage is TRBJ2-2, with D uncertain. Germline assignment: CDR1 SGHTA and CDR2 FQGTGA. V lost 1 base and J lost 0, with 6 bases in between. This CDR3 has 15 residues. CDR3 DNA sequence: TGTGCCAGCAGCTTAATGGGTGCGAACACCGGGGAGCTGTTTTTT. This gives the protein CASSLMGANTGELFF.

The chain is built from TRBV9 and TRBJ2-5; D gene ambiguous. The CDR3 totals 15 residues. Germline assignment: CDR1 SGDLS and CDR2 YYNGEE. Trimming left V 0 bases short and J 4 bases short, with 13 bases between. The CDR3 protein is CASSVVGSLGETQYF. CDR3 nucleotide sequence: TGTGCCAGCAGCGTAGTTGGCAGTCTGGGAGAGACCCAGTACTTC.

This clone was counted once. The chain combines TRBV2 with TRBJ1-5; 10 bases line up with TRBD1. The CDR3 runs to 15 residues. V lost 7 bases to trimming and J lost 4 bases; unmatched junction nucleotides: 7. Germline V gene sequence: CDR1 SNHLY, CDR2 FYNNEI. Here the CDR3 reads CASTRDRGWNQPQHF. CDR3 DNA sequence: TGTGCCAGCACCCGGGACAGGGGATGGAATCAGCCCCAGCATTTT.

V and J are TRBV7-2 and TRBJ1-2; D is ambiguous. There are 13 residues in the CDR3. The V end was cut by 5 bases, the J end by 2 bases, with 9 bases between. CDR1 and CDR2 from the germline V gene are SGHTA and FQGNSA. The CDR3 DNA sequence: TGTGCCAGCAGCCCCCCGGGGAACTATGGCTACACCTTC. It encodes CASSPPGNYGYTF.

This clone was observed a single time. The rearrangement uses TRBV27 and TRBJ2-1, with TRBD2 identical over 8 bases. Germline assignment: CDR1 MNHEY and CDR2 SMNVEV (reference sequence). J lost 8 bases, V lost 1 base, and 7 bases had no gene match. The CDR3 runs to 15 residues. CDR3 sequence: CASSLWTGGYYEQFF. The DNA of the CDR3 is TGTGCCAGCAGTTTATGGACGGGAGGGTACTATGAGCAGTTCTTC.

The chain has TRBV23-1 and TRBJ1-5, with D unclear. TRBV23-1 is an open reading frame, and its role is uncertain. Trimming shortened V by 0 bases and J by 0 bases, and 9 bases separated the two germline ends. This CDR3 has 16 amino acids. The DNA of the CDR3 is TGCGCCAGCAGTCAATCAACGTACAGTAGCAATCAGCCCCAGCATTTT. It encodes CASSQSTYSSNQPQHF.

This rearrangement joins TRBV29-1 to TRBJ1-1; a possible D gene is TRBD1 (5 bases). Trimming took off 4 bases at V and 5 bases at J, with 14 bases between the two ends. The CDR3 extends over 13 amino acids. CDR1 is SQVTM and CDR2 is ANQGSEA in the germline V gene. This chain's CDR3 is CSVVVIWGTEAFF. The DNA for the CDR3 is TGCAGCGTTGTCGTCATTTGGGGGACTGAAGCTTTCTTT.

CDR3 in DNA: TGTGCCAGCAGCATAACAAGCGAGCAGTACTTC. As protein: CASSITSEQYF. The rearrangement uses TRBV7-6 and TRBJ2-7; D not resolved. V was shortened by 5 bases and J by 6 bases, with 8 bases between the two germline ends. The germline gives CDR1 SGHVS, CDR2 FNYEAQ. This CDR3 is built from 11 residues.

The sample holds a few counts of this clone. The chain employs TRBV5-6 and TRBJ2-1; D unclear. The V and J ends lost 6 bases and 8 bases respectively, with 9 bases between them. The germline gives CDR1 SGHDT, CDR2 YYEEEE. There are 11 residues in the CDR3. The CDR3 region is CASTMGYEQFF. DNA for the CDR3: TGTGCCAGCACCATGGGCTATGAGCAGTTCTTC.

The chain couples TRBV27 to TRBJ2-7, with D possibly being TRBD1 (5 bases). Germline CDR1 MNHEY, CDR2 SMNVEV (reference sequence). CDR3 length: 16 amino acids. V gave up 5 bases and J gave up 0 bases, with 17 bases separating them. CDR3 amino acids: CASSPIYRLSSYEQYF. The CDR3 coding sequence is TGTGCCAGCAGTCCGATATACAGGCTTTCCTCCTACGAGCAGTACTTC.

This chain connects TRBV4-1 to TRBJ2-7; D is possibly TRBD1 or TRBD2 (6 bases each). This CDR3 is 13 amino acids long. Per the germline V gene, CDR1 is MGHRA and CDR2 is YSYEKL. Trimming took 2 bases from V and 9 from J, leaving 14 bases between them. CDR3 in DNA: TGCGCCAGCAGCCAACTCCCCGGGGGCTGGCAGTACTTC. It codes for CASSQLPGGWQYF.

This clone was counted between two and nine times. CDR3 DNA sequence: TGCAGCGTTGAAGTTTCTGTGCAGGGTGCTGAAGCTTTCTTT. This translates into CSVEVSVQGAEAFF. The chain joins TRBV29-1 to TRBJ1-1; TRBD1 is a possible D gene (5 bases). Germline V CDR1 and CDR2: SQVTM, ANQGSEA. The CDR3 consists of 14 residues. Trimming left V 1 base short and J 6 bases short, with 15 bases between.

V is TRBV7-2 and J is TRBJ2-5; TRBD1 agrees at 8 bases. The germline V gene encodes CDR1 SGHTA and CDR2 FQGNSA. This CDR3 is 16 amino acids long. The V gene end was trimmed by 0 bases and the J gene end by 5 bases; junction bases not matched to a gene: 8. The CDR3 DNA reads as TGTGCCAGCAGCTTAGCGCTGGCAGGGGGCATTGAGACCCAGTACTTC. It specifies CASSLALAGGIETQYF.

This chain uses TRBV15 with TRBJ1-2, with 8 bases lining up with TRBD1. The junction had 11 bases not matched to a gene; V was cut back by 1 base and J by 4 bases. Germline CDR1 reads LNHNV; CDR2 reads YYDKDF (reference sequence). The CDR3 runs to 17 residues. CDR3: CATSRGRTGPLGYGYTF. For the CDR3, the DNA is TGTGCCACCAGCAGAGGTCGGACAGGGCCTTTGGGCTATGGCTACACCTTC. Based on the CDR3 plus reference TRBV15 and TRBJ1-2, the full variable domain is DAMVIQNPRYQVTQFGKPVTLSCSQTLNHNVMYWYQQKSSQAPKLLFHYYDKDFNNEADTPDNFQSRRPNTSFCFLDIRSPGLGDTAMYLCATSRGRTGPLGYGYTFGSGTRLTVV.

This clone appeared a few times. V usage is TRBV19 and J usage is TRBJ1-5; no reliable D call. The length of the CDR3 is 15 residues. V gave up 2 bases and J gave up 0 bases, with 8 bases separating them. CDR1 LNHDA and CDR2 SQIVND come from the germline V gene (reference sequence). The DNA for the CDR3 is TGTGCCAGTAGTATATCACTGAGTAGCAATCAGCCCCAGCATTTT. Translated: CASSISLSSNQPQHF.

Concerning this clone: Other DNA sequences from this sample encode an identical CDR3 as well. This chain's CDR3 is CASSSGRDTQYF. The CDR3 DNA sequence: TGTGCCAGCAGTAGCGGGAGGGATACGCAGTATTTT. The J gene is TRBJ2-3, the V gene TRBV27, with 9 nucleotides matching TRBD2. Germline V lookup: CDR1 MNHEY, CDR2 SMNVEV (reference sequence). With 5 bases clipped from V and 6 bases from J, the junction kept 0 bases outside the gene matches. This CDR3 is 12 amino acids long.

CDR3 nucleotide sequence: TGTGCCTGGAGTGTGTTGACGGGAACCTACGAGCAGTACTTC. This codes for CAWSVLTGTYEQYF. This chain connects TRBV30 to TRBJ2-7; weak D call: TRBD2 (5 bases). CDR1 and CDR2 (germline): GTSNPN, SVGIG (reference sequence). Trimming took off 0 bases at V and 2 bases at J, with 11 bases between the two ends. CDR3 length: 14 amino acids.

This clone has only one observation. The chain links TRBV5-1 to TRBJ2-2; maybe TRBD1 (5 bases). V lost 0 bases and J 4 bases, leaving 7 bases between the germline ends. The CDR3 contains 14 residues. CDR1 and CDR2 from the germline V gene are SGHRS and YFSETQ. CDR3 bases: TGCGCCAGCAGCTTGGGACAGAGCACCGGGGAGCTGTTTTTT. Residues: CASSLGQSTGELFF.

This chain links TRBV13 with TRBJ2-2, with 14 bases matching TRBD2. J lost 1 base, V lost 7 bases, and 5 bases had no gene match. The CDR3 is 17 amino acids. Per germline, CDR1 PRHDT and CDR2 FYEKMQ (reference sequence). CDR3 sequence: CASKTGTSGRNTGELFF. CDR3 coding DNA: TGTGCCAGCAAGACCGGGACTAGCGGGAGGAACACCGGGGAGCTGTTTTTT.

The chain recombines TRBV5-1 with TRBJ2-7, with 8 bases that match TRBD1. Germline values: CDR1 SGHRS, CDR2 YFSETQ. J gave up 0 bases and V 4 bases, and 9 bases lay outside the gene matches. The CDR3 is made up of 16 amino acids. The CDR3 loop is CASSTQTGVSSYEQYF. The CDR3 DNA follows: TGCGCCAGCAGCACGCAGACAGGGGTGAGCTCCTACGAGCAGTACTTC. Full variable domain (rest looked up from reference TRBV5-1 and TRBJ2-7): KAGVTQTPRYLIKTRGQQVTLSCSPISGHRSVSWYQQTPGQGLQFLFEYFSETQRNKGNFPGRFSGRQFSNSRSEMNVSTLELGDSALYLCASSTQTGVSSYEQYFGPGTRLTVT.

This clone was seen a handful of times. The gene calls are TRBV5-1 and TRBJ1-1, with TRBD1 identical over 9 bases. The CDR3 has 14 amino acids. Germline CDR1 reads SGHRS; CDR2 reads YFSETQ. Trimming at V came to 2 bases and at J to 8 bases, leaving 7 bases not matched to a gene. The CDR3, as DNA: TGCGCCAGCAGCTTACCGGGACAGGGAGGAGAAGCTTTCTTT. Its protein product is CASSLPGQGGEAFF.

This clone was found once. CDR3 coding DNA: TGTGCCAGCAGTCGCAGGGTTTTCAATGGCTACACCTTC. Protein: CASSRRVFNGYTF. The genes are TRBV6-5 and TRBJ1-2, with D possibly being TRBD1 (5 bases). Germline V lookup: CDR1 MNHEY, CDR2 SVGAGI. The CDR3 totals 13 residues. Trimming removed 5 bases at V and 6 bases at J, with 13 bases between.

The CDR3 here is CASSGLRQETQYF. CDR3 bases: TGTGCCAGCAGTGGGTTGCGCCAAGAGACCCAGTACTTC. The chain employs TRBV2 and TRBJ2-5; D unresolved. The V gene lost 4 bases and the J gene lost 1 base, with 7 bases spanning the gap. Germline lookup yields CDR1 SNHLY and CDR2 FYNNEI. The length of the CDR3 is 13 residues.

The chain couples TRBV15 to TRBJ2-7; D might be TRBD2 (6 bases). Per the germline V gene, CDR1 is LNHNV and CDR2 is YYDKDF (reference sequence). The ends were cut back, 0 bases at V and 12 bases at J, with 12 bases in the middle. This CDR3 has 12 amino acids. The CDR3 protein is CATSRDSGDAYF. The DNA for the CDR3 is TGTGCCACCAGCAGAGATTCGGGAGACGCGTACTTC.

V is TRBV5-1 and J is TRBJ2-2; possible D gene TRBD1, 6 bases. Trimming cost V 0 bases and J 6 bases, with 15 bases left between them. Germline V CDR1 and CDR2: SGHRS, YFSETQ. The CDR3 has 16 amino acids. DNA for the CDR3: TGCGCCAGCAGCTTGGCCCCCCTTGACAGGTCCGGGGAGCTGTTTTTT. The encoded protein is CASSLAPLDRSGELFF.